This TCR beta chain comes out of a study of blood T cell repertoires in COVID-19. TCRdb's copy holds only in-frame clones and misses some; the assay was immunoSEQ multiplex PCR. Of 35,000 to 40,000 clones listed, about 84% are singletons. Germline CDR1 is MNHEY and CDR2 is SVGEGT. Trimming at V came to 0 bases and at J to 3 bases, leaving 7 bases not matched to a gene. The CDR3 covers 16 residues. This rearrangement joins TRBV6-2 or TRBV6-3 to TRBJ2-7; TRBD1 agrees at 8 bases. The sequence was collected from a man older than 75 with active or convalescent COVID-19. Specimen: peripheral blood. The CDR3 coding sequence is TGTGCCAGCAGTTACTCGTCAGGGGGCGGAGGCTACGAGCAGTACTTC. Amino acid sequence: CASSYSSGGGGYEQYF.